The rows below give T cell receptor beta chains drawn from one sample of a study of Ad26.COV2.S vaccination and SARS-CoV-2 variants. Libraries were prepared by immunoSEQ multiplex PCR; TCRdb keeps only in-frame clonotypes and omits some of them. The sample contains around 450,000 clones, approximately 92% of which appear only once. The sequenced sample was peripheral blood, obtained in a trial of Ad26.COV2.S vaccine versus placebo. These receptors all stem from a person between 18 and 65 years old who received the Ad26.COV2.S COVID-19 vaccine or a placebo. CDR3s include the opening cysteine and the closing phenylalanine or tryptophan. The D gene is left open where the match is weak. Clone size is not always given. Where it is, it says once, few, many or a class for expanded clones.

TRBV9,-,-,TRBJ2-3,TGTGCCAGCAGCGTCGGTTTGCGGGATACGCAGTATTTT,CASSVGLRDTQYF
TRBV5-1,-,-,TRBJ2-7,TGCGCCAGCAGCCTGAAGACTGTAAACGAGCAGTACTTC,CASSLKTVNEQYF
TRBV4-2,TRBD1,few,TRBJ2-7,TGTGCCAGCAGCCAACCTGGACAGGGTACCTACGAGCAGTACTTC,CASSQPGQGTYEQYF
TRBV9,-,-,TRBJ1-4,TGTGCCAGCAGCGTAGAGGGAAGAGTTCGAGCTAATGAAAAACTGTTTTTT,CASSVEGRVRANEKLFF
TRBV21-1,-,-,TRBJ2-1,TGTGCCAGCACTAGCGGGGCGATTAATGAGCAGTTCTTC,CASTSGAINEQFF
TRBV28,-,-,TRBJ1-4,TGTGCCAGCGCGGAGGGGGAAAAACTGTTTTTT,CASAEGEKLFF
TRBV12-3/TRBV12-4,-,few,TRBJ1-6,TGTGCCAGCAGTCTGATGACGTCGGGCCTCCACTTT,CASSLMTSGLHF
TRBV11-3,TRBD2,-,TRBJ2-3,TGTGCCAGCAGCTTGGGGACTAGTCGTAGCACAGATACGCAGTATTTT,CASSLGTSRSTDTQYF
TRBV4-2,-,-,TRBJ2-1,TGTGCCAGCAGCCAAGATAGAGGATCTAGTTGGGGTTACAATGAGCAGTTCTTC,CASSQDRGSSWGYNEQFF
TRBV7-3,-,-,TRBJ1-1,TGTGCCAGCAGCCCCAAAACAGGGTTCTTGGGCACTGAAGCTTTCTTT,CASSPKTGFLGTEAFF
TRBV4-3,-,-,TRBJ1-1,TGCGCCAGCAGCCTCCTCTTGCCGCGTTCCGGCACTGAAGCTTTCTTT,CASSLLLPRSGTEAFF
TRBV3-1/TRBV3-2,-,-,TRBJ2-5,TGTGCCAGCAGCCGCGGGACAGCACAACAAGAGACCCAGTACTTC,CASSRGTAQQETQYF
TRBV4-3,-,-,TRBJ2-3,TGCGCCAGCAGCCAACAGACGGAAGAATGGGATACGCAGTATTTT,CASSQQTEEWDTQYF
TRBV13,-,-,TRBJ2-5,TGTGCCAGCAGCTTACGCGGGTGGGAGACCCAGTACTTC,CASSLRGWETQYF
TRBV29-1,TRBD1,-,TRBJ2-7,TGCAGCGTGACAGGGGAGTACTACGAGCAGTACTTC,CSVTGEYYEQYF
TRBV6-6,-,-,TRBJ1-6,TGTGCCAGCAGTGACCAGGGGATCTATAATTCACCCCTCCACTTT,CASSDQGIYNSPLHF
TRBV6-2/TRBV6-3,-,-,TRBJ1-2,TGTGCCAGCAGCAGCAGGGTCTATGGCTACACCTTC,CASSSRVYGYTF
TRBV9,-,few,TRBJ1-1,TGTGCCAGCAGCTTCGATTCCACCTCACCACTGACCAACACTGAAGCTTTCTTT,CASSFDSTSPLTNTEAFF
TRBV6-5,-,-,TRBJ1-2,TGTGCCAGCAGCCGAAGTAGAAATGGCTACACCTTC,CASSRSRNGYTF
TRBV9,-,-,TRBJ2-1,TGTGCCAGCAGCGCACCCCTCCAGGGGGGAGGGCCCTCGAATGAGCAGTTCTTC,CASSAPLQGGGPSNEQFF
TRBV19,TRBD1,-,TRBJ2-3,TGTGCCAGTAGTCAGGGGGGCACAGATACGCAGTATTTT,CASSQGGTDTQYF
TRBV4-1,-,-,TRBJ1-6,TGCGCCAGCAGCTTCACCGGGCCGCGCTCCTATAATTCACCCCTCCACTTT,CASSFTGPRSYNSPLHF
TRBV7-8,TRBD2,-,TRBJ2-2,TGTGCCAGCAGCTTAATAGCGGGGGGGCCCGGGGAGCTGTTTTTT,CASSLIAGGPGELFF